This T cell receptor beta chain derives from a study of T-cell memory formation after mild COVID-19. Study in general: TCR clusters were mostly donor specific.

5'RACE primed at constant segments yielded TCR alpha and TCR beta cDNA libraries bearing sample barcodes and UMIs. Each CDR3 protein is one row after TCRdb ran MiXCR on the 5' RACE reads. The data hold around 320,000 distinct CDR3 sequences, with 25% to 30% observed a single time. General study points: The pre-infection memory compartment contained some responding clones, suggesting cross-reactive memory joined. Contracting CD8+ clones were enriched in EMRA, CD4+ mainly in CM and EM.

The CDR3 totals 15 residues. V was clipped by 0 bases and J by 4 bases; unmatched bases: 4. Germline CDR1 and CDR2: LGHNA and YNFKEQ. A note on this clonotype: Its antigen is not known.

This receptor was taken from an adult woman who had mild COVID-19 (a few samples of this study predate the infection). Cell type and time point are not known. Sequencing was done on a sample of PBMCs or a T cell subset sorted from them (not recorded which). This chain uses TRBV4-2 with TRBJ2-5, with 8 bases fitting TRBD1. The CDR3 DNA reads TGTGCCAGCAGCCAAGATCAGGGGGCCATAGAGACCCAGTACTTC. It specifies CASSQDQGAIETQYF.